The 22 T cell receptor beta chains presented below share a single source sample, sequenced in a study of blood T cell repertoires in COVID-19. This table comes from immunoSEQ multiplex PCR, and its TCRdb copy is limited to in-frame clones, with some not included. The profile shows 90,000 to 100,000 clones, less than 90% of them singletons. Sequencing was done on a sample of peripheral blood. The receptors derive from a man older than 75 with acute or convalescent COVID-19.

The CDR3 DNA sequence: TGTGCCAGCAGCTTAGACGTCGGCGAGCAGTACTTC. It encodes CASSLDVGEQYF. The gene calls are TRBV7-2 and TRBJ2-7; D remains ambiguous. CDR1 and CDR2 (germline): SGHTA, FQGNSA. The CDR3 covers 12 residues. Between the trimmed V and J ends, which lost 1 base and 6 bases, there was a span of 7 bases.

This chain connects TRBV3-1 (or the pseudogene TRBV3-2) to TRBJ2-2; unclear D gene. CDR1 and CDR2 from the germline V gene are LGHDT and YNNKEL (reference sequence). The CDR3 has 13 amino acids. The V end lost 3 bases, the J end lost 6 bases, and 8 bases lay between the germline ends. The CDR3 nucleotides read TGTGCCAGCAGCCACCAAGCACCCGGGGAGCTGTTTTTT. Protein: CASSHQAPGELFF.

J is TRBJ2-1 and V is TRBV3-1 (or the pseudogene TRBV3-2); 14 bases map to TRBD2. This CDR3 region has 17 residues. From germline, CDR1 is LGHDT and CDR2 YNNKEL (reference sequence). Losses at the gene ends were 1 base for V and 9 bases for J; bases not matched to a gene: 8. For the CDR3, the DNA is TGTGCCAGCAGCCAAGTGCATGGACTAGCGGGAGGAGTTGAGCAGTTCTTC. It specifies CASSQVHGLAGGVEQFF.

The chain has TRBV7-3 and TRBJ2-6, with no clear D. V was cut by 5 bases and J by 0 bases, with 8 bases left in between. This CDR3 spans 15 amino acids. Germline loops: CDR1 SGHTA, CDR2 FQGTGA. CDR3 DNA sequence: TGTGCCAGCAGCCCTATCCTCTCTGGGGCCAACGTCCTGACTTTC. This sequence encodes CASSPILSGANVLTF.

This clone has just a few counts. This rearrangement joins TRBV24-1 to TRBJ2-2; D is possibly TRBD2 (6 bases). The CDR3 is 15 residues long. Germline V gives CDR1 KGHDR, CDR2 SFDVKD. Trimming removed 3 bases from V and 4 bases from J, with 11 bases in between. The CDR3 region is CATSDAGLPTGELFF. The CDR3 DNA sequence: TGTGCCACCAGTGATGCGGGACTCCCCACCGGGGAGCTGTTTTTT.

Notes on this clone: Germline is not matched at one junction end, which may reflect a read error. V is TRBV19 and J is TRBJ2-1; TRBD1 agrees at 8 bases. The CDR3 is made up of 13 amino acids. CDR1 LNHDA and CDR2 SQIVND come from the germline V gene (reference sequence). The CDR3 is CACRDRSYNEQFF. The DNA for the CDR3 is TGTGCCTGTAGGGACAGGTCATACAATGAGCAGTTCTTC.

The sample holds one count of this clone. V gene TRBV7-2 combines with J gene TRBJ2-7, with TRBD2 matching over 11 bases. The J segment lost 2 bases and the V segment lost 5 bases, leaving 5 bases of the junction unmatched. The germline CDR1 and CDR2 sequences are SGHTA and FQGNSA. The CDR3 sequence is 15 residues long. In nucleotides, the CDR3 is TGTGCCAGCAGCGGGGGACTAGCGGAACCCTACGAGCAGTACTTC. Its translation: CASSGGLAEPYEQYF. Together with reference TRBV7-2 and TRBJ2-7, the CDR3 gives the full variable domain: GAGVSQSPSNKVTEKGKDVELRCDPISGHTALYWYRQSLGQGLEFLIYFQGNSAPDKSGLPSDRFSAERTGGSVSTLTIQRTQQEDSAVYLCASSGGLAEPYEQYFGPGTRLTVT.

This clone was detected only a few times. The gene calls are TRBV7-2 and TRBJ2-3; 10 positions match TRBD1. The CDR3 is 15 residues long. Looked up from germline, CDR1 is SGHTA and CDR2 is FQGNSA. Trimming took 1 base from V and 10 from J; bases not matched to a gene: 8. The CDR3 loop reads CASSLEPGQGRAQYF. In nucleotides, the CDR3 is TGTGCCAGCAGCTTAGAACCGGGACAGGGGAGAGCGCAGTATTTT.

The rearrangement joins TRBV29-1 to TRBJ2-3; maybe TRBD2 (6 bases). The germline V gene encodes CDR1 SQVTM and CDR2 ANQGSEA. V was pared by 8 bases and J by 3 bases, with 9 bases between. The CDR3 length is 11 residues. This chain's CDR3 is CSSGGTDTQYF. The CDR3 DNA is TGCAGCTCTGGGGGGACAGATACGCAGTATTTT.

The rearrangement joins TRBV7-2 to TRBJ2-1, with a weak D call TRBD2 (6 bases). The germline V gene encodes CDR1 SGHTA and CDR2 FQGNSA. This CDR3 spans 14 amino acids. Trimming left V 1 base short and J 10 bases short, with 14 bases between. CDR3 DNA: TGTGCCAGCAGCTTAGGACTAGAATCTTACGAGCAGTTCTTC. Amino acid sequence: CASSLGLESYEQFF. The full variable domain, rest sourced from reference TRBV7-2 and TRBJ2-1, is GAGVSQSPSNKVTEKGKDVELRCDPISGHTALYWYRQSLGQGLEFLIYFQGNSAPDKSGLPSDRFSAERTGGSVSTLTIQRTQQEDSAVYLCASSLGLESYEQFFGPGTRLTVL.

The V call is TRBV5-5, the J call TRBJ2-7, with 10 nucleotides matching TRBD1. The CDR3 runs to 17 residues. The germline CDR1 and CDR2 sequences are SGHKS and YYEKEE (reference sequence). With 2 bases clipped from V and 2 bases from J, the junction kept 10 bases outside the gene matches. The CDR3 spells CASSFQITGTGAYEQYF. In DNA form, the CDR3 reads TGTGCCAGCAGCTTTCAGATTACCGGGACAGGGGCCTACGAGCAGTACTTC.

The chain has TRBV7-2 and TRBJ2-4; TRBD2 agrees at 8 bases. The CDR3 loop spans 17 amino acids. V lost 0 bases to trimming and J lost 1 base; unmatched junction nucleotides: 5. Germline V gives CDR1 SGHTA, CDR2 FQGNSA. The CDR3 DNA reads TGTGCCAGCAGCTTAGCTCTTAGCGGGAAGGCCAAAAACATTCAGTACTTC. It codes for CASSLALSGKAKNIQYF.

The chain uses TRBV6-4 and TRBJ1-1; 10 nucleotides match TRBD1. There are 13 residues in the CDR3. Trimming cost V 6 bases and J 6 bases; bases outside gene matches: 4. The germline CDR1 and CDR2 sequences are MRHNA and SNTAGT. The CDR3 sequence is CASSRDRGAEAFF. The CDR3 DNA reads TGTGCCAGCAGCCGGGACAGGGGTGCTGAAGCTTTCTTT.

The chain is built from TRBV15 and TRBJ2-7, with 9 nucleotides matching TRBD2. Trimming at V came to 0 bases and at J to 3 bases, leaving 3 bases not matched to a gene. The CDR3 runs 15 residues. CDR1 LNHNV and CDR2 YYDKDF come from the germline V gene (reference sequence). CDR3 sequence: CATSRDAGGFYEQYF. The CDR3 DNA reads as TGTGCCACCAGCAGAGATGCGGGAGGGTTCTACGAGCAGTACTTC.

The table lists this clone with a count of one. The genes are TRBV24-1 and TRBJ2-1, with 9 bases that match TRBD1. Trimming removed 4 bases from V and 2 bases from J; junction bases left unmatched: 5. The CDR3 contains 16 residues. CDR1 is KGHDR and CDR2 is SFDVKD in the germline V gene. CDR3 region: CATSDRGTGPYNEQFF. CDR3 sequence (DNA): TGTGCCACCAGTGACCGGGGGACAGGGCCCTACAATGAGCAGTTCTTC.

This clone was detected once. V and J are TRBV23-1 and TRBJ2-5; D might be TRBD2 (7 bases). TRBV23-1 counts as an open reading frame of uncertain function. There are 17 residues in the CDR3. V lost 0 bases, J lost 2 bases, and 16 bases lay in between. The CDR3 DNA follows: TGCGCCAGCAGTCAATCAGGGAAACAGGGAGGGCAAGAGACCCAGTACTTC. It codes for CASSQSGKQGGQETQYF.

V is TRBV5-4 and J is TRBJ1-1; D remains unclear. Germline CDR1 is SGHNT and CDR2 is YYREEE (reference sequence). Trimming took off 0 bases at V and 3 bases at J, with 12 bases between the two ends. CDR3 size: 15 residues. The CDR3 reads CASSLVRGGDTEAFF. CDR3 bases: TGTGCCAGCAGCTTGGTTCGCGGCGGCGACACTGAAGCTTTCTTT.

This clone was seen only a few times. This chain links TRBV7-3 with TRBJ2-3; TRBD1 matches at 7 bases. Germline assignment: CDR1 SGHTA and CDR2 FQGTGA. The V and J ends lost 5 bases and 1 base, in that order; junction bases with no gene match: 6. The CDR3 covers 15 residues. The CDR3 region has the DNA TGTGCCAGCAGCACGACAGGGCTGCGCACAGATACGCAGTATTTT. Translating it yields CASSTTGLRTDTQYF.

The chain recombines TRBV19 with TRBJ1-1, with TRBD1 as a possible D gene (6 bases). V was shortened by 9 bases and J by 1 base, with 9 bases between the two germline ends. Germline assignment: CDR1 LNHDA and CDR2 SQIVND (reference sequence). The CDR3 contains 12 residues. CDR3 in DNA: TGTGCCAGCTTGGACAGGAACACTGAAGCTTTCTTT. The encoded protein is CASLDRNTEAFF.

This clone was observed a single time. The rearrangement joins TRBV5-1 to TRBJ2-7, with D maybe TRBD1 (6 bases). CDR3 length equals 16 residues. Germline lookup yields CDR1 SGHRS and CDR2 YFSETQ. V dropped 4 bases and J dropped 7 bases, with 24 bases sitting between them. CDR3 sequence: CASSPIPQGTSGEQYF. The CDR3 DNA follows: TGCGCCAGCAGCCCGATACCACAGGGAACCTCGGGGGAGCAGTACTTC.

CDR3 region: CASSLRASGSGEQYF. The DNA of the CDR3 is TGTGCCAGCAGCTTAAGGGCTAGCGGGAGCGGCGAGCAGTACTTC. The V call is TRBV11-1, the J call TRBJ2-7; 10 nucleotides agree with TRBD2. The junction had 7 bases not matched to a gene; V was cut back by 2 bases and J by 6 bases. Germline V CDR1 and CDR2: SGHAT, FQDESV (reference sequence). The CDR3 length is 15 residues.

V gene TRBV28 combines with J gene TRBJ2-7, with 9 bases aligning to TRBD1. J gave up 4 bases and V 5 bases, and 6 bases lay outside the gene matches. This CDR3 region has 14 residues. CDR1 and CDR2 (germline): MDHEN, SYDVKM. CDR3 protein: CASSRRTGEYEQYF. The DNA of the CDR3 is TGTGCCAGCAGTAGGCGGACAGGGGAATACGAGCAGTACTTC.